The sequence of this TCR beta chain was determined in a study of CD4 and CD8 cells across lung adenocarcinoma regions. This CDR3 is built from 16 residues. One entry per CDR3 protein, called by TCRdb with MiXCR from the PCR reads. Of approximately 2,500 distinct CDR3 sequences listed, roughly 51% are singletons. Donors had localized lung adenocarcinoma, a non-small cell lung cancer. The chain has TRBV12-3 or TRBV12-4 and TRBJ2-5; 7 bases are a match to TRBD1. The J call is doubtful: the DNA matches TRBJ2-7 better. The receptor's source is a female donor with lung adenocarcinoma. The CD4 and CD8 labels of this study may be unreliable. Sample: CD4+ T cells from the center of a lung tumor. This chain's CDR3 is CASSFKWPGGSYEQYF. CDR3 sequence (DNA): TGTGCCAGCAGTTTTAAGTGGCCAGGGGGCTCCTACGAGCAGTACTTC.